Listed below are T cell receptor beta chains from one sample, sequenced in a study of beta chain features in type 1 diabetes. Clones were sequenced by immunoSEQ multiplex PCR, and TCRdb holds only the in-frame ones, with some missing. This sample has hundreds of thousands of clones, with roughly 15% found just once. Input material: naive CD4+ T cells from blood. These receptors came from a woman younger than 30 in good health. Both conserved end residues are part of each CDR3. D genes are given only for firm matches. Only part of the rows carry a size: once, few, many, or a class if the clone is expanded.

d_gene,j_gene,abundance,v_gene,len,CDR3aa,CDR3nt
-,TRBJ1-5,-,TRBV6-1,11,CARGGNQPQHF,TGTGCCAGGGGAGGAAATCAGCCCCAGCATTTT
TRBD1,TRBJ2-7,few,TRBV5-4,16,CASSLGAGTGGYEQYF,TGTGCCAGCAGCCTTGGGGCCGGGACAGGGGGCTACGAGCAGTACTTC
-,TRBJ2-3,-,TRBV28,12,CASSPVGGTQYF,TGTGCCAGCAGTCCCGTGGGAGGTACGCAGTATTTT
-,TRBJ2-4,-,TRBV6-5,16,CASSYFDRLAKNIQYF,TGTGCCAGCAGTTATTTCGACAGACTAGCCAAAAACATTCAGTACTTC
TRBD2,TRBJ2-7,few,TRBV15,17,CATSRPLGSGRSYEQYF,TGTGCCACCAGCAGACCCCTTGGCAGCGGGAGATCTTACGAGCAGTACTTC
-,TRBJ2-1,few,TRBV2,13,CASSPSSYNEQFF,TGTGCCAGCAGTCCTAGTTCCTACAATGAGCAGTTCTTC
TRBD2,TRBJ2-1,-,TRBV9,16,CASSVVGITSGGEQFF,TGTGCCAGCAGCGTAGTGGGGATCACTAGCGGGGGTGAGCAGTTCTTC
TRBD1,TRBJ2-1,-,TRBV28,13,CASSFGDRDEQFF,TGTGCCAGCAGTTTCGGGGACAGGGATGAGCAGTTCTTC
TRBD2,TRBJ2-1,-,TRBV20-1,11,CSATLAGDSFF,TGCAGTGCTACCCTAGCGGGAGATAGTTTCTTC
-,TRBJ1-2,-,TRBV10-2,13,CASSDRGLYGYTF,TGCGCCAGCAGTGACAGGGGCCTCTATGGCTACACCTTC
TRBD1,TRBJ2-1,-,TRBV6-6,15,CASRNRGLSYNEQFF,TGTGCCAGTAGAAACAGGGGGTTGTCCTACAATGAGCAGTTCTTC
TRBD2,TRBJ2-2,-,TRBV10-3,16,CAISESAGVRTGELFF,TGTGCCATCAGTGAGTCAGCGGGAGTTCGAACCGGGGAGCTGTTTTTT
-,TRBJ2-7,-,TRBV5-1,13,CASSTTTPYEQYF,TGCGCCAGCAGCACGACTACGCCCTACGAGCAGTACTTC
-,TRBJ2-1,-,TRBV2,14,CASSDSSGLGEQFF,TGTGCCAGCAGTGACTCGTCAGGACTTGGTGAGCAGTTCTTC